This T cell receptor beta chain was documented in a study of early T cells in non-severe SARS-CoV-2 infection. Whole-study context: The input, bulk RNA from unsorted whole blood, was sequenced, and chains were unpaired.

This clonotype has more than one count but fewer than ten. The antigen is not known. Researchers tagged individual cDNA molecules with unique molecular identifiers. One entry per CDR3 protein, called by TCRdb with MiXCR from the 5' RACE reads. The sample holds tens of thousands of distinct CDR3 sequences; 5% to 7% are singletons and the top ten take more than 4.5%. Study-wide points: Matches to VDJdb favored anti-spike CD8 responses and missed private and CD4 specificities.

The CDR3 loop spans 16 amino acids. The germline V gene encodes CDR1 SGHRS and CDR2 YFSETQ. V was shortened by 3 bases and J by 1 base, with 15 bases between the two germline ends. Sequencing was done on a sample of whole blood. The sequence was collected from an adult who was a healthcare worker with PCR-confirmed SARS-CoV-2 infection or an uninfected control (not recorded which). The V and J genes are TRBV5-1 and TRBJ2-3; a weak D match, TRBD1 (6 bases). The CDR3 region has the DNA TGCGCCAGCAGCTCAGGGCTACAGGGAGGCACAGATACGCAGTATTTT. Amino acids: CASSSGLQGGTDTQYF. The full variable domain, with the rest looked up from reference TRBV5-1 and TRBJ2-3, is KAGVTQTPRYLIKTRGQQVTLSCSPISGHRSVSWYQQTPGQGLQFLFEYFSETQRNKGNFPGRFSGRQFSNSRSEMNVSTLELGDSALYLCASSSGLQGGTDTQYFGPGTRLTVL.